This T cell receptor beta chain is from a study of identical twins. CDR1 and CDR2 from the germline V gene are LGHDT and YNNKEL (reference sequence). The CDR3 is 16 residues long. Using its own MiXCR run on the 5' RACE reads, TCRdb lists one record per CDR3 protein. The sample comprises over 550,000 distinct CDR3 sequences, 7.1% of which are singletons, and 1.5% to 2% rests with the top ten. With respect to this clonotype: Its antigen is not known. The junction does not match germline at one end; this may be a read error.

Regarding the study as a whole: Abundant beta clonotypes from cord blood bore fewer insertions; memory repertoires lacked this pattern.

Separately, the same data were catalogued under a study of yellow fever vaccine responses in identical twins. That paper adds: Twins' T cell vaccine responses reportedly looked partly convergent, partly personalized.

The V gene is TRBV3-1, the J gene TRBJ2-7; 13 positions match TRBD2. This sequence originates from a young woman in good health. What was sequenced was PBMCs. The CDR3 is CASSPGGLAGSYGQYF. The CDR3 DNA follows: TGTGCCAGCAGCCCGGGGGGACTAGCGGGATCCTACGGGCAGTACTTC.